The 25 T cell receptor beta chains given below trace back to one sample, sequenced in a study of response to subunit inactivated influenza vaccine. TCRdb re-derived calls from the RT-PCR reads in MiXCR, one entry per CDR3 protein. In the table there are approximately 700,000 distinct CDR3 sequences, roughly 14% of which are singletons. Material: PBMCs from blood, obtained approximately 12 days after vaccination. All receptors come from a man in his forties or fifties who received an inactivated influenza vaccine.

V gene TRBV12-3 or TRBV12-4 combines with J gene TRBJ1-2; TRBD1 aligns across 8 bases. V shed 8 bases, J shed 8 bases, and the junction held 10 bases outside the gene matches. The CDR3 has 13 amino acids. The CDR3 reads CASLDRGRNGYTF. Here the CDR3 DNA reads TGTGCCAGCCTTGACAGGGGAAGAAACGGCTACACCTTC.

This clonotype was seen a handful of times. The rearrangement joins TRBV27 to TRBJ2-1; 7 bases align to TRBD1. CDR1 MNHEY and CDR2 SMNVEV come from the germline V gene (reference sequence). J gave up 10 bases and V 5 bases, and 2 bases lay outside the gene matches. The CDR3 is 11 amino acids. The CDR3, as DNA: TGTGCCAGCAGTGTGACAGGGGAGCAGTTCTTC. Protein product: CASSVTGEQFF.

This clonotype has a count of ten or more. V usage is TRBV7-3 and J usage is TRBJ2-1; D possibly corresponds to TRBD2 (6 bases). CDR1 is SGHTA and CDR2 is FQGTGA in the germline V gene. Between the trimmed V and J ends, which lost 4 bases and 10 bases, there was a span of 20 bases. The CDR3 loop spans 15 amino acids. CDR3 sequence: CASSYSGEALEEQFF. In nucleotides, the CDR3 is TGTGCCAGCAGCTATAGCGGAGAGGCCTTGGAGGAGCAGTTCTTC.

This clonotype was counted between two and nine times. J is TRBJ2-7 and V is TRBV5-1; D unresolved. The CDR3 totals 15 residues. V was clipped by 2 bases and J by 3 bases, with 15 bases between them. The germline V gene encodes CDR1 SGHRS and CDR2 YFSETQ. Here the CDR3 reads CASSLTAAAYYEQYF. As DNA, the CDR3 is TGCGCCAGCAGCTTAACGGCGGCGGCATACTACGAGCAGTACTTC.

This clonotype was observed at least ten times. The CDR3 DNA reads TGTGCCAGCAGTTACTCTGGCGAGCAGTACTTC. Translating it yields CASSYSGEQYF. The gene calls are TRBV6-2 or TRBV6-3 and TRBJ2-7; D uncertain. V was trimmed by 0 bases and J by 6 bases, leaving 3 bases between them. Looked up from germline, CDR1 is MNHEY and CDR2 is SVGEGT. There are 11 residues in the CDR3.

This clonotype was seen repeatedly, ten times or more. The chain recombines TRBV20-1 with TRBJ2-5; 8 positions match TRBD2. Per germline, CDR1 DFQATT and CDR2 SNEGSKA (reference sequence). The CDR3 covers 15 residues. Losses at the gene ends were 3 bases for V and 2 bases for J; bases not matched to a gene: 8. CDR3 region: CSARGLAGMQETQYF. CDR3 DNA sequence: TGCAGTGCTAGGGGCCTAGCGGGTATGCAAGAGACCCAGTACTTC.

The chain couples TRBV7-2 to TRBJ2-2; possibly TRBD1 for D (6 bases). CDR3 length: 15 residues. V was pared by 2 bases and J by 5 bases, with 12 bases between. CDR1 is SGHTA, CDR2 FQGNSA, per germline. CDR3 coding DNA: TGTGCCAGCAGCTTACAGCCTCAGGGGACCGGGGAGCTGTTTTTT. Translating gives CASSLQPQGTGELFF.

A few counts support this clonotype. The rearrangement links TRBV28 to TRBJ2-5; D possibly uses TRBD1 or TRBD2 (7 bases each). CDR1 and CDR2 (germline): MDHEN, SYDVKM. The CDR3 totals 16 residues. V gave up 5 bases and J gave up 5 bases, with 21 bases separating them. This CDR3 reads CASSRGPGTIFETQYF. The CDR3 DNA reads TGTGCCAGCAGTAGGGGGCCGGGGACTATCTTTGAGACCCAGTACTTC.

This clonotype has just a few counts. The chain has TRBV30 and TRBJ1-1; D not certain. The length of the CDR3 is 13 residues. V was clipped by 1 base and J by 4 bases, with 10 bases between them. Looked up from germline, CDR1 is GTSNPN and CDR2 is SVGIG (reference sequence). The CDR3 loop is CAWSERLSTEAFF. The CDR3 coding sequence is TGTGCCTGGAGTGAGAGACTCTCCACTGAAGCTTTCTTT.

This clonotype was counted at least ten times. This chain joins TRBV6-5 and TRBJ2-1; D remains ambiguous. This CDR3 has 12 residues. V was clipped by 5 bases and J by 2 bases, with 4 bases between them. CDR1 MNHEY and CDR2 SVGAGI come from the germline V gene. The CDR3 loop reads CASSRAYNEQFF. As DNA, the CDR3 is TGTGCCAGCAGTCGGGCCTACAATGAGCAGTTCTTC.

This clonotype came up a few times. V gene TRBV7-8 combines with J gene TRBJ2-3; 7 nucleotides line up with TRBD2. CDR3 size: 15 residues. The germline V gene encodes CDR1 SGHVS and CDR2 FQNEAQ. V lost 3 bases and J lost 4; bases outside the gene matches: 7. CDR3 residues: CASSFSRETADTQYF. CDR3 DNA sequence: TGTGCCAGCAGCTTTTCGCGGGAGACCGCAGATACGCAGTATTTT.

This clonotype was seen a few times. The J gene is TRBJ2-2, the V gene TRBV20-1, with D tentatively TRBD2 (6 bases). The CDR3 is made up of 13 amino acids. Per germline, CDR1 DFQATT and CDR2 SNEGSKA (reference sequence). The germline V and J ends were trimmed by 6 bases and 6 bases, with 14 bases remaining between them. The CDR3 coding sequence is TGCAGTGCGGACGGGAGCCGGTCCGGGGAGCTGTTTTTT. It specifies CSADGSRSGELFF.

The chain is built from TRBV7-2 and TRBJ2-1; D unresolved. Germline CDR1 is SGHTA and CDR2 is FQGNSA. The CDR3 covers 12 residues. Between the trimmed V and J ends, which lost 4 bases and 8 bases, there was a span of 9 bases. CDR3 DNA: TGTGCCAGCAGCTCATTGTCGTATGAGCAGTTCTTC. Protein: CASSSLSYEQFF.

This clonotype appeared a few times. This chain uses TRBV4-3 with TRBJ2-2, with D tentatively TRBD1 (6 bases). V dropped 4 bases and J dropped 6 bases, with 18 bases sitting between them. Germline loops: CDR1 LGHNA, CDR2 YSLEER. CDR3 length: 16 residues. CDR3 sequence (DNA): TGCGCCAGCAGCCCTCACAGGGCTTCCCTATCCGGGGAGCTGTTTTTT. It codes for CASSPHRASLSGELFF.

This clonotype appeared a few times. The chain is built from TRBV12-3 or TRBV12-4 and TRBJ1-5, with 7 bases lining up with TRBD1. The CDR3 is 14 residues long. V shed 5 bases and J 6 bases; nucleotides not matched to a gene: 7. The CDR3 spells CASSPTGEIQPQHF. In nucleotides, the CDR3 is TGTGCCAGCAGTCCCACAGGGGAAATTCAGCCCCAGCATTTT.

CDR3 DNA: TGCAGTGCTAGATTTGGAAACACCATATATTTT. It translates to CSARFGNTIYF. The chain couples TRBV20-1 to TRBJ1-3, with D hard to call. This CDR3 comprises 11 residues. V lost 2 bases, J lost 3 bases, and 2 bases lay in between. Germline V lookup: CDR1 DFQATT, CDR2 SNEGSKA (reference sequence).

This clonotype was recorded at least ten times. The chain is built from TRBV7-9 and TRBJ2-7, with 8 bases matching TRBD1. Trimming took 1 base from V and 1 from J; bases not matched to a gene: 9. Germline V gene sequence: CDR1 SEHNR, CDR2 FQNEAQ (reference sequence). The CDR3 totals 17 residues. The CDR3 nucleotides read TGTGCCAGCAGCTTAGTAGGAGGGGACAGGACATCCTACGAGCAGTACTTC. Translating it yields CASSLVGGDRTSYEQYF.

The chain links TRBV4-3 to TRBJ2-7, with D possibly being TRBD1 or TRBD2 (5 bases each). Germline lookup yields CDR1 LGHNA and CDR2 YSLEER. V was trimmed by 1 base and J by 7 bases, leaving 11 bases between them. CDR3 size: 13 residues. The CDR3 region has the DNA TGCGCCAGCAGCCAAGCCGGGGACGGGGAGCAGTACTTC. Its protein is CASSQAGDGEQYF.

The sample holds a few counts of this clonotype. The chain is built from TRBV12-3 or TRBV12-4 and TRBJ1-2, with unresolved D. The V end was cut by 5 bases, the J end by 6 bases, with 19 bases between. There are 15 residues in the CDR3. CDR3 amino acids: CASSPSRAGYNGYTF. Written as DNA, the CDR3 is TGTGCCAGCAGTCCCTCGCGTGCGGGGTATAATGGCTACACCTTC.

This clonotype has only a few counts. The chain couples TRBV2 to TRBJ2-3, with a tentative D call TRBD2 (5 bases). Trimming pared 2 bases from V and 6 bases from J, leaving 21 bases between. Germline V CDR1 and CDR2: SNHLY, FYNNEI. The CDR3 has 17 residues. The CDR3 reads CASSESAPWELGDTQYF. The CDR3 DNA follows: TGTGCCAGCAGTGAATCCGCGCCCTGGGAGCTGGGGGATACGCAGTATTTT.

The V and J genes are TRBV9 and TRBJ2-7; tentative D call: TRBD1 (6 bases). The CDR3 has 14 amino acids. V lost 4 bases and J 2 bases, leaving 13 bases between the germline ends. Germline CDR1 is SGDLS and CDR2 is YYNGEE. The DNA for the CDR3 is TGTGCCAGCAGCCCATACAGGGTCCCCTACGAGCAGTACTTC. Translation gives CASSPYRVPYEQYF.

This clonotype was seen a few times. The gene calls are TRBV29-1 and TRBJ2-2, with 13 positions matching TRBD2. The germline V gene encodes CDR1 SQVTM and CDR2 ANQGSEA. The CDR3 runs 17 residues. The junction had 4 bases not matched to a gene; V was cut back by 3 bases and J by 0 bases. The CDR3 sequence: CSVEGTSGDSNTGELFF. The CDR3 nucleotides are TGCAGCGTTGAGGGGACTAGCGGGGATTCGAACACCGGGGAGCTGTTTTTT.

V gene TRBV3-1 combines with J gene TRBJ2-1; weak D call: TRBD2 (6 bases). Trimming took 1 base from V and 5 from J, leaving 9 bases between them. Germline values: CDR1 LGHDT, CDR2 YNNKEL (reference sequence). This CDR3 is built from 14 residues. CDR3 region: CASSQGTINNEQFF. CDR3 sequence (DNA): TGTGCCAGCAGCCAAGGGACTATCAACAATGAGCAGTTCTTC.

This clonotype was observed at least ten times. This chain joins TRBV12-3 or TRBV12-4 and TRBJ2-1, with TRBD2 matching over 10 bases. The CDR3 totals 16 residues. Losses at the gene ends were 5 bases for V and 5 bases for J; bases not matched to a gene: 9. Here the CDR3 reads CASSPRAGGRDNEQFF. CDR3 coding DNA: TGTGCCAGCAGTCCCCGAGCGGGGGGGCGAGACAATGAGCAGTTCTTC.

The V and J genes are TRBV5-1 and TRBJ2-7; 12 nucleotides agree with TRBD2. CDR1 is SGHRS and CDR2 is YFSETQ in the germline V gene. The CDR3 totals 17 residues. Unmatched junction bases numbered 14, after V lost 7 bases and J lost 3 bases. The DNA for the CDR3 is TGCGCCAGCCTGAGCAGCCTAGCGGGAGGGCCCCACTACGAGCAGTACTTC. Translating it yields CASLSSLAGGPHYEQYF.